The sequence of this TCR beta chain was determined in a study of a mutant IDH1 vaccine in newly diagnosed glioma. Background on the study: Patients got radiotherapy, temozolomide, or both beforehand, and most got both. Study-level findings and limits: Detectable vaccine-induced immune responses arose in around 93% of patients. With respect to changes in top peripheral T cell clonotypes, pseudoprogression seemed unrelated.

Sequenced by immunoSEQ multiplex PCR; TCRdb stores in-frame clones only, minus some. The sample holds 50,000 or so clones, 75% to 90% seen once. To note about this clone: Its antigen remains unknown.

The germline V gene encodes CDR1 SGHNT and CDR2 YYREEE (reference sequence). The CDR3 contains 14 residues. Trimming pared 0 bases from V and 7 bases from J, leaving 14 bases between. Time point of the sample: baseline, week 1 (first vaccination visit). Treatment described: pre-vaccination baseline after standard-of-care therapy. Each donor presented with a new WHO grade 3 or 4 astrocytoma that tested IDH1-mutant and showed ATRX loss. The chain is built from TRBV5-4 and TRBJ2-7; D is possibly TRBD2 (6 bases). The sample consisted of PBMCs, taken from a glioma patient treated with radiotherapy, temozolomide or both. The receptor was derived from a middle-aged man with glioma. CDR3 nucleotides: TGTGCCAGCAGCTTGGCCCCGGGAGTGGGTGAGCAGTACTTC. This gives the protein CASSLAPGVGEQYF.